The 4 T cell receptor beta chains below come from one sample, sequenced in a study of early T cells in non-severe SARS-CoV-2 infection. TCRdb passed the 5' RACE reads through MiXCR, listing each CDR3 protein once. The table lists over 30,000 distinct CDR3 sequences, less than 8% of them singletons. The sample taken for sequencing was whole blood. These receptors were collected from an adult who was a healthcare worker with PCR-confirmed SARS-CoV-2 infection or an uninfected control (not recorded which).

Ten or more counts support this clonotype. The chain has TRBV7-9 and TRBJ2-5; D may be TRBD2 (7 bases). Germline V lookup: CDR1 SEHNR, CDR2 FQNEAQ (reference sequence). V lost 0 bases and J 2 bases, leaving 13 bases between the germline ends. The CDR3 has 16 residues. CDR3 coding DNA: TGTGCCAGCAGCTTAGCAATTGGGAGGGGGCAAGAGACCCAGTACTTC. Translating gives CASSLAIGRGQETQYF. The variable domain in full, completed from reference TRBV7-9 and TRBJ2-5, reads DTGVSQNPRHKITKRGQNVTFRCDPISEHNRLYWYRQTLGQGPEFLTYFQNEAQLEKSRLLSDRFSAERPKGSFSTLEIQRTEQGDSAMYLCASSLAIGRGQETQYFGPGTRLLVL.

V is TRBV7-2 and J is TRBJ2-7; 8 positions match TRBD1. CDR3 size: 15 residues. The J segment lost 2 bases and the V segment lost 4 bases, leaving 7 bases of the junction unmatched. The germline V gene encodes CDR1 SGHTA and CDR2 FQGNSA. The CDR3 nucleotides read TGTGCCAGCAGCTACACGGACAGGGCAACCTACGAGCAGTACTTC. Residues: CASSYTDRATYEQYF. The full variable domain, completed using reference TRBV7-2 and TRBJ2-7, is GAGVSQSPSNKVTEKGKDVELRCDPISGHTALYWYRQSLGQGLEFLIYFQGNSAPDKSGLPSDRFSAERTGGSVSTLTIQRTQQEDSAVYLCASSYTDRATYEQYFGPGTRLTVT.

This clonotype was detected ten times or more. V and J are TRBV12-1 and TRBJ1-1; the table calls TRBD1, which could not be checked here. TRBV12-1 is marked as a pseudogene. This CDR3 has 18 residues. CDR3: CASSLRQGAHVKNTEAFF. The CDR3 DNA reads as TGTGCCAGCAGCTTAAGACAGGGGGCTCATGTAAAGAACACTGAAGCTTTCTTT.

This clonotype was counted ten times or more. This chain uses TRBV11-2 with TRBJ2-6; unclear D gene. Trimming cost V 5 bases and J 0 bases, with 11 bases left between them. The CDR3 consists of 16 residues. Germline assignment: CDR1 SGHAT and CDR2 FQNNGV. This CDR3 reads CASSLERISGANVLTF. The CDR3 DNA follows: TGTGCCAGCAGCCTCGAGCGTATCTCTGGGGCCAACGTCCTGACTTTC.